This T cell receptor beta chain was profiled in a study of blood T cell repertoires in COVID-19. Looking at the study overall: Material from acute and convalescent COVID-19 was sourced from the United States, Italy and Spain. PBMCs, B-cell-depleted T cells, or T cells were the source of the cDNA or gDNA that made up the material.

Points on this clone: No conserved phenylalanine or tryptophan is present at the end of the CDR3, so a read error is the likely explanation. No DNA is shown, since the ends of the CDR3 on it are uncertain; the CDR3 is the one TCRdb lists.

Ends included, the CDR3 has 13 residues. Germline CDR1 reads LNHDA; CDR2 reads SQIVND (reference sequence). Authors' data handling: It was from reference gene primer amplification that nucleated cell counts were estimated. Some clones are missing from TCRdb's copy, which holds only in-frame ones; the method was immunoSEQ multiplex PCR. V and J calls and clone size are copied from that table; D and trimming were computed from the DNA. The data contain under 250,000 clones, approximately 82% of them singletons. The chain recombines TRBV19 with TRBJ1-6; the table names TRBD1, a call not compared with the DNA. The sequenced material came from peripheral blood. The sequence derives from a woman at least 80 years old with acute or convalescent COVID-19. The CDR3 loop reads CASSQGGQITPPL.